One sample yielded the 28 T cell receptor beta chains listed below, sequenced in a study of radiation and T cells in renal cell carcinoma. Produced via immunoSEQ multiplex PCR; TCRdb's table is partial and in-frame only. The data show about 83,000 clones, with over 65% seen just once and over 2% held by the top ten. Time point defined: blood 4 weeks post-SBRT, at nephrectomy. Described treatment: 15 Gy SBRT to primary tumor, nephrectomy 4 weeks later. The sequenced sample was blood, obtained from a patient whose treatment included radiotherapy and nephrectomy. The origin of the receptors is a woman aged 55-75 years with renal cell carcinoma.

In its sample, this clone was seen once. The chain recombines TRBV29-1 with TRBJ1-2; 9 bases agree with TRBD1. Germline V gene lookup returns CDR1 SQVTM and CDR2 ANQGSEA. Trimming removed 0 bases from V and 3 bases from J; junction bases left unmatched: 5. The CDR3 has 15 residues. The CDR3 DNA sequence: TGCAGCGTTGAAGACCTCGACAGGGGGGACTATGGCTACACCTTC. Protein product: CSVEDLDRGDYGYTF.

CDR3: CASSRAGQPNEKLFF. As DNA, the CDR3 is TGTGCCAGCAGCCGAGCGGGACAGCCTAATGAAAAACTGTTTTTT. The J gene is TRBJ1-4, the V gene TRBV7-9, with TRBD1 matching over 7 bases. The trim removed 5 bases at V and 3 bases at J, leaving 6 bases unmatched. The germline V gene encodes CDR1 SEHNR and CDR2 FQNEAQ (reference sequence). This CDR3 has 15 residues.

The chain links TRBV5-1 to TRBJ1-2, with unresolved D. V shed 5 bases and J shed 0 bases, with 17 bases lying between them. The germline V gene has CDR1 SGHRS and CDR2 YFSETQ. The CDR3 contains 16 residues. The CDR3 sequence: CASREQPGLTNYGYTF. The CDR3 bases are TGCGCCAGCAGGGAACAACCCGGGCTAACTAACTATGGCTACACCTTC.

This sequence joins TRBV28 and TRBJ1-2; D is unclear. Germline CDR1 MDHEN, CDR2 SYDVKM. The V gene lost 4 bases and the J gene lost 3 bases, with 12 bases spanning the gap. CDR3 length: 14 amino acids. CDR3 coding DNA: TGTGCCAGCAGTTCACACTACCGACACTATGGCTACACCTTC. Protein: CASSSHYRHYGYTF.

The chain has TRBV5-1 and TRBJ2-3; D perhaps matches TRBD2 (5 bases). The CDR3 loop spans 14 amino acids. Germline V gene sequence: CDR1 SGHRS, CDR2 YFSETQ. The V end lost 1 base, the J end lost 6 bases, and 12 bases lay between the germline ends. The CDR3 nucleotides are TGCGCCAGCAGCTTGCGACGGGAAGCGGATACGCAGTATTTT. It encodes CASSLRREADTQYF.

This clone was seen repeatedly, ten times or more. The CDR3 region has the DNA TGTGCCAGCAGTGGGACAGGCGGGAATCAGCCCCAGCATTTT. Protein: CASSGTGGNQPQHF. The rearrangement uses TRBV6-1 and TRBJ1-5, with 7 bases lining up with TRBD1. The ends lost 4 bases at V and 4 bases at J; junction bases unmatched: 4. Germline CDR1 and CDR2: MNHNS and SASEGT. The CDR3 has 14 residues.

CDR3 DNA: TGCGCCAGCAGCTGGGGCGGGGGGCGCACAGATACGCAGTATTTT. Translated, it gives CASSWGGGRTDTQYF. The J gene is TRBJ2-3, the V gene TRBV5-1; 8 nucleotides agree with TRBD2. The CDR3 runs to 15 residues. With V trimmed by 3 bases and J by 1 base, 4 bases remained unmatched. Germline CDR1 is SGHRS and CDR2 is YFSETQ.

The chain uses TRBV4-3 and TRBJ1-4; D not certain. Germline CDR1 and CDR2: LGHNA and YSLEER. This CDR3 comprises 15 residues. V lost 0 bases and J lost 4, with 9 bases in between. The CDR3 loop is CASSQDGRVNEKLFF. CDR3 DNA: TGCGCCAGCAGCCAAGACGGACGGGTTAATGAAAAACTGTTTTTT.

This clone was counted a single time. This rearrangement joins TRBV10-3 to TRBJ2-7; 7 bases are shared with TRBD1. V gave up 3 bases and J gave up 2 bases; unmatched junction bases: 4. The germline gives CDR1 ENHRY, CDR2 SYGVKD. The CDR3 contains 14 residues. CDR3 coding DNA: TGTGCCATCAGTGACCGGGACAGACCCTACGAGCAGTACTTC. Encoded protein: CAISDRDRPYEQYF.

This chain uses TRBV15 with TRBJ2-2, with D possibly matching TRBD2 (5 bases). Trimming stripped 0 bases from V and 1 base from J, with 18 bases between. The CDR3 has 19 amino acids. Germline assignment: CDR1 LNHNV and CDR2 YYDKDF (reference sequence). The CDR3 DNA sequence: TGTGCCACCAGCAGAGATTGGCGACAACAAGGGAGGAACACCGGGGAGCTGTTTTTT. Its translation: CATSRDWRQQGRNTGELFF.

The chain links TRBV29-1 to TRBJ2-1; no definite D call. Per germline, CDR1 SQVTM and CDR2 ANQGSEA. This CDR3 is built from 10 residues. V gave up 7 bases and J gave up 8 bases, with 9 bases separating them. The CDR3 loop reads CSADRDEQFF. CDR3 DNA sequence: TGCAGCGCTGATCGAGATGAGCAGTTCTTC.

This clone was recorded once. The chain joins TRBV6-5 to TRBJ1-5; D is perhaps TRBD1 (5 bases). This CDR3 has 15 residues. CDR1 and CDR2 (germline): MNHEY, SVGAGI. Between the trimmed V and J ends, which lost 2 bases and 5 bases, there was a span of 13 bases. CDR3 bases: TGTGCCAGCAGTTACCGGCGGGGCATGGATCAGCCCCAGCATTTT. As protein: CASSYRRGMDQPQHF.

The J gene is TRBJ2-7, the V gene TRBV7-9, with a possible D match to TRBD1 (6 bases). CDR3 size: 13 residues. V was shortened by 7 bases and J by 4 bases, with 14 bases between the two germline ends. The germline V gene encodes CDR1 SEHNR and CDR2 FQNEAQ (reference sequence). The CDR3 reads CASNDYQGYEQYF. The CDR3 DNA is TGTGCCAGCAACGACTACCAGGGGTACGAGCAGTACTTC. Full variable domain (rest looked up from reference TRBV7-9 and TRBJ2-7): DTGVSQNPRHKITKRGQNVTFRCDPISEHNRLYWYRQTLGQGPEFLTYFQNEAQLEKSRLLSDRFSAERPKGSFSTLEIQRTEQGDSAMYLCASNDYQGYEQYFGPGTRLTVT.

V is TRBV19 and J is TRBJ1-5; D remains unclear. CDR1 is LNHDA and CDR2 is SQIVND in the germline V gene (reference sequence). Trimming removed 8 bases at V and 7 bases at J, with 24 bases between. The CDR3 sequence is 16 residues long. The DNA for the CDR3 is TGTGCCAGTGCACACGGGCAGCTCCAGACGGGGCAGCCCCAGCATTTT. This sequence encodes CASAHGQLQTGQPQHF.

This chain links TRBV9 with TRBJ2-1; D possibly corresponds to TRBD2 (5 bases). Germline-derived CDR1 and CDR2 are SGDLS and YYNGEE. The germline V and J ends were trimmed by 7 bases and 2 bases, with 13 bases remaining between them. The CDR3 is 14 residues long. CDR3 region: CASDPAGTYNEQFF. DNA of the CDR3: TGTGCCAGCGACCCGGCCGGGACCTACAATGAGCAGTTCTTC.

This chain connects TRBV4-3 to TRBJ1-2; 7 bases align to TRBD1. The CDR3 sequence is 16 residues long. V was pared by 4 bases and J by 6 bases, with 14 bases of the junction left unmatched. Per germline, CDR1 LGHNA and CDR2 YSLEER. The CDR3 sequence: CASSPEPGQLFNGYTF. The DNA of the CDR3 is TGCGCCAGCAGCCCCGAACCGGGACAGCTCTTCAATGGCTACACCTTC.

Comment on this clone: The junction departs from germline at one end; a sequencing error may be responsible. V is TRBV7-7 and J is TRBJ2-3; 11 positions match TRBD2. The CDR3 consists of 14 residues. Looked up from germline, CDR1 is SSHAT and CDR2 is FNYEAQ (reference sequence). The CDR3 loop reads CASSLGLAGDTQYF. The CDR3 DNA reads as TGTGCTAGCAGCTTAGGACTAGCGGGAGATACGCAGTATTTT.

The chain links TRBV5-1 to TRBJ1-1; 7 nucleotides align to TRBD1. This CDR3 region has 15 residues. Per the germline V gene, CDR1 is SGHRS and CDR2 is YFSETQ. The J segment lost 1 base and the V segment lost 2 bases, leaving 5 bases of the junction unmatched. The CDR3, as DNA: TGCGCCAGCAGCTTCACCGGGACAGAGAACACTGAAGCTTTCTTT. Translation: CASSFTGTENTEAFF. Filled out from reference TRBV5-1 and TRBJ1-1, the complete variable domain reads KAGVTQTPRYLIKTRGQQVTLSCSPISGHRSVSWYQQTPGQGLQFLFEYFSETQRNKGNFPGRFSGRQFSNSRSEMNVSTLELGDSALYLCASSFTGTENTEAFFGQGTRLTVV.

A note on this clone: The same CDR3 also results from other DNA sequences found in this sample. The chain couples TRBV5-1 to TRBJ1-1, with TRBD1 matching 7 bases. The length of the CDR3 is 14 residues. After removal of 4 bases from V and 2 bases from J, the junction contained 5 bases not matched to a gene. Germline CDR1 SGHRS, CDR2 YFSETQ. The CDR3 DNA reads TGCGCCAGCAGCCCGGGACAGCCCAACACTGAAGCTTTCTTT. Its translation: CASSPGQPNTEAFF.

The chain recombines TRBV19 with TRBJ1-2; a possible D gene is TRBD1 (6 bases). Trimming pared 4 bases from V and 9 bases from J, leaving 18 bases between. The CDR3 runs to 14 residues. The germline gives CDR1 LNHDA, CDR2 SQIVND (reference sequence). DNA of the CDR3: TGTGCCAGTAGTAAAGGACAGACCGTATGGAGCTACACCTTC. This codes for CASSKGQTVWSYTF.

This clone was detected only once. This chain links TRBV5-1 with TRBJ1-1; possibly TRBD1 for D (6 bases). V lost 6 bases and J 1 base, leaving 13 bases between the germline ends. The CDR3 has 14 amino acids. Per the germline V gene, CDR1 is SGHRS and CDR2 is YFSETQ. The CDR3 coding sequence is TGCGCCAGCACCTCGACAGGAGGGAACACTGAAGCTTTCTTT. Its translation is CASTSTGGNTEAFF.

The genes are TRBV25-1 and TRBJ2-3; TRBD2 matches 9 bases. Germline CDR1 is MGHDK and CDR2 is SYGVNS. The CDR3 covers 15 residues. V dropped 7 bases and J dropped 5; count of bases not matched to a gene: 10. The CDR3 sequence: CASNPAGGGRDTQYF. CDR3 coding DNA: TGTGCCAGCAACCCAGCGGGGGGAGGGCGAGATACGCAGTATTTT.

J is TRBJ2-7 and V is TRBV9; 8 positions agree with TRBD1. The trim removed 0 bases at V and 9 bases at J, leaving 8 bases unmatched. The germline V gene has CDR1 SGDLS and CDR2 YYNGEE. This CDR3 comprises 14 residues. CDR3 region: CASSVGQGALGQYF. CDR3 in DNA: TGTGCCAGCAGCGTAGGTCAGGGGGCGCTCGGGCAGTACTTC.

The chain carries TRBV5-1 and TRBJ2-1; the match to TRBD2 covers 15 bases. The CDR3 is made up of 17 amino acids. CDR1 and CDR2 (germline): SGHRS, YFSETQ. V trimming: 4 bases; J trimming: 4 bases; junction bases outside the gene matches: 6. CDR3 region: CASSKGLAGGPYNEQFF. CDR3 bases: TGCGCCAGCAGCAAGGGACTAGCGGGAGGTCCTTACAATGAGCAGTTCTTC.

V gene TRBV5-4 combines with J gene TRBJ2-3; D is uncertain. The CDR3 length is 13 residues. Trimming cost V 0 bases and J 5 bases, with 7 bases left between them. Germline CDR1 is SGHNT and CDR2 is YYREEE (reference sequence). The DNA for the CDR3 is TGTGCCAGCAGCTTGGAACCAAAAGATACGCAGTATTTT. Translated, it gives CASSLEPKDTQYF.

Comment on this clone: One end of the junction varies from germline; a read error may be responsible. In the same sample, other DNA sequences code for this CDR3. The rearrangement joins TRBV19 to TRBJ1-1; D is possibly TRBD1 (5 bases). This CDR3 contains 13 residues. Germline V gives CDR1 LNHDA, CDR2 SQIVND (reference sequence). CDR3 region: CASSRGFQVEAFF. CDR3 DNA: TGTGCCAGTAGTAGGGGGTTCCAGGTTGAAGCTTTCTTC.

V gene TRBV6-5 combines with J gene TRBJ2-7, with D uncertain. Germline V lookup: CDR1 MNHEY, CDR2 SVGAGI. Trimming shortened V by 0 bases and J by 0 bases, and 6 bases separated the two germline ends. The CDR3 is 14 residues long. In nucleotides, the CDR3 is TGTGCCAGCAGTTACTCAGGCAGCTCCTACGAGCAGTACTTC. Translated, it gives CASSYSGSSYEQYF.

Comments on this clone: This CDR3 is also generated by other DNA sequences in the sample. In nucleotides, the CDR3 is TGTGCCAGCTCACCCCAGGGAGGTCAGCCCCAGCATTTT. Protein: CASSPQGGQPQHF. This chain connects TRBV18 to TRBJ1-5; maybe TRBD1 (5 bases). The V end lost 3 bases, the J end lost 6 bases, and 9 bases lay between the germline ends. This CDR3 comprises 13 residues. The germline V gene encodes CDR1 KGHSH and CDR2 LQKENI. Full variable domain (rest looked up from reference TRBV18 and TRBJ1-5): NAGVMQNPRHLVRRRGQEARLRCSPMKGHSHVYWYRQLPEEGLKFMVYLQKENIIDESGMPKERFSAEFPKEGPSILRIQQVVRGDSAAYFCASSPQGGQPQHFGDGTRLSIL.